Listed below are T cell receptor beta chains from one sample, sequenced in a study of cytomegalovirus exposure and HLA in healthy donors. TCRdb's copy holds only in-frame clones and misses some; the assay was immunoSEQ multiplex PCR. This sample has some 60,000 clones, with roughly 83% found just once. Sequencing used PBMCs. These receptors all stem from a man aged 35 to 55 in good health and CMV-seronegative. Each CDR3 is given with its conserved first and last residue. A D gene is named only where the DNA matches it firmly. Size is stated for part of the rows, as once, few or many counts, or as a class when the clone is expanded.

TRBV25-1	TRBJ1-5	-	-	CASSESGGIRQPQHF	TGTGCCAGCAGTGAATCTGGGGGGATAAGACAGCCCCAGCATTTT
TRBV2	TRBJ2-3	TRBD1	-	CASRWDRGGTDTQYF	TGTGCCAGCAGATGGGACAGGGGAGGAACAGATACGCAGTATTTT
TRBV5-5	TRBJ1-2	TRBD1	once	CASSQGTGGRYGYTF	TGTGCCAGCAGCCAGGGGACAGGGGGTAGGTATGGCTACACCTTC
TRBV4-3	TRBJ1-2	TRBD1	few	CASSQETGSNYGYTF	TGCGCCAGCAGCCAAGAGACAGGGAGTAACTATGGCTACACCTTC
TRBV6-5	TRBJ2-3	TRBD2	-	CASSYSGGWADTQYF	TGTGCCAGCAGTTACTCGGGGGGGTGGGCAGATACGCAGTATTTT
TRBV16	TRBJ1-5	-	-	CASSHRVRDNQPQHF	TGTGCCAGCAGCCATAGGGTCAGGGACAATCAGCCCCAGCATTTT
TRBV5-1	TRBJ2-7	-	-	CASSLEPGGSYEQYF	TGCGCCAGCAGCTTGGAGCCAGGAGGATCCTACGAGCAGTACTTC
TRBV28	TRBJ1-2	TRBD1	-	CASRPDRGLVGYTF	TGTGCCAGCAGGCCGGACAGGGGGCTAGTAGGCTACACCTTC
TRBV29-1	TRBJ1-1	TRBD1	-	CSVDRGNTNTEAFF	TGCAGCGTGGACAGGGGGAACACGAACACTGAAGCTTTCTTT
TRBV6-1	TRBJ2-3	-	once	CASSEGIRVTHHTDTQYF	TGTGCCAGCAGTGAAGGAATTAGAGTAACCCACCACACAGATACGCAGTATTTT
TRBV29-1	TRBJ2-7	-	-	CSVQGGHEQYF	TGCAGCGTCCAGGGGGGTCACGAGCAGTACTTC
TRBV2	TRBJ2-1	TRBD2	-	CASTLLAGGLGDEQFF	TGTGCCAGCACCCTACTAGCGGGGGGGCTGGGGGATGAGCAGTTCTTC
TRBV5-1	TRBJ2-7	-	-	CASSLVIGAYEQYF	TGCGCCAGCAGCTTGGTTATAGGGGCCTACGAGCAGTACTTC
TRBV5-6	TRBJ2-5	TRBD1	-	CASSPNRGETQYF	TGTGCCAGCAGCCCGAACAGGGGAGAGACCCAGTACTTC
TRBV7-9	TRBJ2-1	TRBD2	-	CASSLAAGVSRYNEQFF	TGTGCCAGCAGCTTAGCGGCGGGGGTTTCACGTTACAATGAGCAGTTCTTC
TRBV6-6	TRBJ2-2	-	few	CASRPTVAGELFF	TGTGCCAGCAGACCTACCGTAGCCGGGGAGCTGTTTTTT
TRBV5-1	TRBJ2-5	TRBD2	-	CASSLGSGGAQETQYF	TGCGCCAGCAGCTTGGGAAGCGGGGGTGCCCAAGAGACCCAGTACTTC
TRBV9	TRBJ1-3	-	-	CASSVVWAGSAIYF	TGTGCCAGCAGCGTAGTGTGGGCTGGGAGCGCCATATATTTT
TRBV7-9	TRBJ2-7	-	-	CASSGGVGANEQYF	TGTGCCAGCAGCGGGGGGGTGGGGGCCAACGAGCAGTACTTC
TRBV9	TRBJ1-1	-	-	CASSVGGGTDSSFF	-
TRBV12-5	TRBJ2-5	TRBD2	-	CASGLASGGQETQYF	TGTGCTAGTGGTTTGGCTAGCGGGGGCCAAGAGACCCAGTACTTC
TRBV6-1	TRBJ1-1	TRBD1	-	CASSEVVQGAGGHTEAFF	TGTGCCAGCAGTGAGGTTGTTCAGGGGGCTGGCGGGCACACTGAAGCTTTCTTT
TRBV5-4	TRBJ2-6	TRBD2	few	CASSLELAGAGANVLTF	TGTGCCAGCAGCTTGGAATTAGCGGGGGCTGGGGCCAACGTCCTGACTTTC
TRBV6-6	TRBJ1-1	-	few	CASGSSLYEAFF	TGTGCCAGCGGTTCTTCGTTGTATGAAGCTTTCTTT
TRBV9	TRBJ2-3	TRBD2	-	CASSAGTSADTQYF	TGTGCCAGCAGCGCTGGGACTAGCGCAGATACGCAGTATTTT
TRBV6-1	TRBJ1-5	-	-	CASRGVGAQPQHF	TGTGCCAGCAGGGGGGTGGGGGCTCAGCCCCAGCATTTT
TRBV18	TRBJ1-3	-	-	CASSPFPPTVTGNTIYF	TGTGCCAGCTCACCATTCCCCCCGACAGTTACGGGAAACACCATATATTTT
TRBV4-2	TRBJ1-1	-	-	CASSQGGRAGAFF	TGTGCCAGCAGCCAAGGGGGCCGGGCAGGGGCTTTCTTT
TRBV28	TRBJ1-3	-	-	CASSPPGRSSGNTIYF	TGTGCCAGCAGTCCCCCCGGCCGGAGCTCTGGAAACACCATATATTTT
TRBV6-5	TRBJ1-3	TRBD1	few	CASSYRTGRGNTIYF	TGTGCCAGCAGTTACCGGACAGGGCGCGGAAACACCATATATTTT
TRBV28	TRBJ1-2	-	once	CASSGMNYGYTF	TGTGCCAGCAGCGGGATGAACTATGGCTACACCTTC
TRBV7-9	TRBJ2-7	TRBD2	-	CASSRGLAGGSSYEQYF	TGTGCCAGCAGCCGGGGACTAGCGGGGGGCAGCTCCTACGAGCAGTACTTC
TRBV30	TRBJ2-2	-	once	CAWSVRGNTGELFF	TGTGCCTGGAGTGTACGGGGGAACACCGGGGAGCTGTTTTTT
TRBV25-1	TRBJ2-3	-	-	CASSDLADTQYF	TGTGCCAGCAGTGACCTGGCTGATACGCAGTATTTT
TRBV4-1	TRBJ2-2	-	-	CASSQVTVGGPGTGELFF	TGCGCCAGCAGCCAAGTTACGGTGGGGGGGCCAGGCACCGGGGAGCTGTTTTTT
TRBV18	TRBJ1-5	-	-	CASSPGGVDQPQHF	TGTGCCAGCTCACCAGGGGGGGTAGATCAGCCCCAGCATTTT
TRBV5-6	TRBJ2-3	TRBD2	-	CASSPGTSGGSDTQYF	TGTGCCAGCAGCCCAGGGACTAGCGGGGGGAGTGATACGCAGTATTTT
TRBV7-9	TRBJ2-1	TRBD1	-	CASSPRFTGTGQNEQFF	TGTGCCAGCAGCCCTAGGTTTACCGGGACAGGGCAAAATGAGCAGTTCTTC
TRBV29-1	TRBJ1-1	TRBD1	-	CSVRTGDTEAFF	TGCAGCGTGCGGACAGGGGACACTGAAGCTTTCTTT
TRBV19	TRBJ1-6	-	-	CASSIHQGLLRNSPLHF	TGTGCCAGTAGTATTCATCAGGGTTTGCTGAGAAATTCACCCCTCCACTTT
TRBV5-1	TRBJ1-1	TRBD1	few	CASSLSGTGRENTEAFF	TGCGCCAGCAGCCTTTCGGGGACAGGTCGCGAGAACACTGAAGCTTTCTTT
TRBV11-3	TRBJ1-1	-	once	CASSFGLRTGGTEAFF	TGTGCCAGCAGCTTCGGGCTAAGGACTGGAGGCACTGAAGCTTTCTTT
TRBV5-1	TRBJ1-1	-	-	CASSSGVNTEAFF	TGCGCCAGCAGCTCAGGGGTGAACACTGAAGCTTTCTTT
TRBV11-3	TRBJ1-1	-	once	CASSLGQAEAFF	TGTGCCAGCAGCTTAGGTCAGGCTGAAGCTTTCTTT
TRBV30	TRBJ2-5	-	-	CAWSVSWQGQTQYF	TGTGCCTGGAGTGTATCATGGCAGGGGCAGACCCAGTACTTC
TRBV4-1	TRBJ2-5	TRBD2	-	CASSQSALAGGGSETQYF	TGCGCCAGCAGCCAATCTGCCCTGGCGGGGGGGGGTAGCGAGACCCAGTACTTC
TRBV29-1	TRBJ1-1	TRBD1	-	CSGDRANTEAFF	TGCAGCGGGGACAGAGCGAACACTGAAGCTTTCTTT
TRBV9	TRBJ1-4	TRBD1	-	CASSVGGQVNEKLFF	TGTGCCAGCAGCGTAGGGGGACAGGTCAATGAAAAACTGTTTTTT
TRBV6-6	TRBJ2-2	-	few	CASSQSGPDTGELFF	TGTGCCAGCAGCCAAAGCGGTCCTGACACCGGGGAGCTGTTTTTT